This T cell receptor (beta chain) was identified during a study of cytotoxic CD8 clonotypes in ibrutinib-treated CLL. Study details: Investigators reported some 25 partial and 2 complete responses; after median roughly 70 months, approximately 15 patients remained remitted and about twelve progressed. Specimens for response were gathered following a median around a year of therapy, spanning 6 to 36.

The targeted sequencing depth was 1 in 200,000 to 1 in 1 million T cells. Some clones are missing from TCRdb's copy, which holds only in-frame ones; the method was immunoSEQ multiplex PCR. The sample holds 250,000 to 350,000 clones, 65% to 85% seen once. This specimen consisted of PBMCs, obtained at disease progression, from a patient treated with ibrutinib. This TCR was sampled from a human donor with chronic lymphocytic leukemia.

The CDR3 DNA sequence: TGTGCAAGTCGCTCTTACTACGTGCCCCAGCATTTT. Translating it yields CASRSYYVPQHF. This chain joins TRBV12-2 and TRBJ1-5. TRBV12-2 counts as a pseudogene. This CDR3 has 12 residues.